The 6 T cell receptor beta chains in this list originate from one sample, sequenced in a study of beta chain features in type 1 diabetes. What was sequenced were expressed TCRB transcripts, since all of the isolated RNA had been reverse transcribed. The data were produced by immunoSEQ multiplex PCR, yet TCRdb's version contains in-frame clones alone and is incomplete. The data show just over 600,000 clones, 15% seen once. Sequenced material: naive CD4+ T cells from blood. These receptors all stem from a man between 18 and 35 years old in good health.

At least ten counts were recorded for this clone. V gene TRBV14 combines with J gene TRBJ2-4; the D gene is possibly TRBD1 (6 bases). The germline V and J ends were trimmed by 4 bases and 0 bases, with 10 bases remaining between them. In germline, CDR1 is SGHDN, CDR2 FVKESK. The CDR3 runs 15 residues. Written as DNA, the CDR3 is TGTGCCAGCAGCCGGCAGGGGCTAGCCAAAAACATTCAGTACTTC. Protein sequence: CASSRQGLAKNIQYF.

As to this clone: The limits of the CDR3 on the DNA are not certain, so only TCRdb's listed CDR3 is given. This chain links TRBV2 with TRBJ1-2; TRBD1 reflects the table's D call only, with no check against the DNA. Germline V gene lookup returns CDR1 SNHLY and CDR2 FYNNEI. A total of 12 residues make up the CDR3, ends included. Here the CDR3 reads CASILDSYGYTF.

The chain combines TRBV9 with TRBJ1-5; D gene ambiguous. The germline CDR1 and CDR2 sequences are SGDLS and YYNGEE. The CDR3 has 14 residues. The V gene lost 0 bases and the J gene lost 6 bases, with 10 bases spanning the gap. CDR3 nucleotide sequence: TGTGCCAGCAGCGTAGGTGTGGGAGTTCAGCCCCAGCATTTT. Protein sequence: CASSVGVGVQPQHF.

This chain connects TRBV5-1 to TRBJ2-2, with D maybe TRBD2 (5 bases). The CDR3 runs 15 residues. The germline CDR1 and CDR2 sequences are SGHRS and YFSETQ. V was shortened by 0 bases and J by 5 bases, with 11 bases between the two germline ends. The CDR3 sequence: CASSLAAPGTGELFF. The CDR3 DNA reads as TGCGCCAGCAGCTTGGCCGCTCCGGGGACCGGGGAGCTGTTTTTT.

This clone was detected only a few times. DNA for the CDR3: TGTGCCAGCAGCCCCAAGGGGGTTACTGAAGCTTTCTTT. This translates into CASSPKGVTEAFF. V is TRBV7-9 and J is TRBJ1-1, with D perhaps matching TRBD1 (6 bases). This CDR3 has 13 residues. V gave up 5 bases and J gave up 5 bases, with 12 bases separating them. CDR1 and CDR2 from the germline V gene are SEHNR and FQNEAQ (reference sequence).

This clone appeared a few times. CDR3 DNA: TGTGCCAGCAGCCAAGGTGGCGTTCTTCCACCCCTCCACTTT. Its protein product is CASSQGGVLPPLHF. The V and J genes are TRBV11-1 and TRBJ1-6; D gene ambiguous. The CDR3 spans 14 residues. Germline lookup yields CDR1 SGHAT and CDR2 FQDESV (reference sequence). The V gene lost 5 bases and the J gene lost 11 bases, with 16 bases spanning the gap. The entire variable domain, with the rest obtained from reference TRBV11-1 and TRBJ1-6, is as follows: EAEVAQSPRYKITEKSQAVAFWCDPISGHATLYWYRQILGQGPELLVQFQDESVVDDSQLPKDRFSAERLKGVDSTLKIQPAELGDSAMYLCASSQGGVLPPLHFGNGTRLTVT.